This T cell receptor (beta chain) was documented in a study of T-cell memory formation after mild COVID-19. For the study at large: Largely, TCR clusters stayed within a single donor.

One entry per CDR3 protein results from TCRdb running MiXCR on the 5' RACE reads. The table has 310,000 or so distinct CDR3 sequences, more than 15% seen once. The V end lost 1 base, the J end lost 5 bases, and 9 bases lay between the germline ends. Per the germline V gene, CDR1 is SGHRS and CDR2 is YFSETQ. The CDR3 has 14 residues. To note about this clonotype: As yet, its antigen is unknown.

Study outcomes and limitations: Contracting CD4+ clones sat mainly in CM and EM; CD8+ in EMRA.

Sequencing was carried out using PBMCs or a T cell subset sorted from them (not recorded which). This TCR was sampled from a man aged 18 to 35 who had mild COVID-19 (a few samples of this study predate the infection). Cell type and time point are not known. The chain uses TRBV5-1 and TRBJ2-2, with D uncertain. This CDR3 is CASSLRRETGELFF. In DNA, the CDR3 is TGCGCCAGCAGCTTGCGTAGGGAAACCGGGGAGCTGTTTTTT.